This T cell receptor beta chain was documented in a study of T cells in Graves' hyperthyroidism and ophthalmopathy. This CDR3 is built from 15 residues. The V gene end was trimmed by 4 bases and the J gene end by 8 bases; junction bases not matched to a gene: 13. Germline V lookup: CDR1 LGHNA, CDR2 YNFKEQ. RNA transcripts yielded amplified TCR beta CDR3 regions. The HTBI primer set was used in a first-round RT-PCR of the TCR CDR3. TCRdb analysed the multiplex PCR reads with MiXCR anew, one entry per CDR3 protein. The sample has 450,000 to 700,000 distinct CDR3 sequences, 46% seen once. This chain links TRBV4-2 with TRBJ1-1, with 7 positions matching TRBD1. This TCR was recovered from an adult woman with Graves' disease, either hyperthyroidism or ophthalmopathy (not recorded which). The specimen was peripheral blood or thyroid tissue (not recorded which). CDR3 nucleotides: TGTGCCAGCAGCCCACCGGACAGGAGACTCGGAGAAGCTTTCTTT. Protein product: CASSPPDRRLGEAFF.